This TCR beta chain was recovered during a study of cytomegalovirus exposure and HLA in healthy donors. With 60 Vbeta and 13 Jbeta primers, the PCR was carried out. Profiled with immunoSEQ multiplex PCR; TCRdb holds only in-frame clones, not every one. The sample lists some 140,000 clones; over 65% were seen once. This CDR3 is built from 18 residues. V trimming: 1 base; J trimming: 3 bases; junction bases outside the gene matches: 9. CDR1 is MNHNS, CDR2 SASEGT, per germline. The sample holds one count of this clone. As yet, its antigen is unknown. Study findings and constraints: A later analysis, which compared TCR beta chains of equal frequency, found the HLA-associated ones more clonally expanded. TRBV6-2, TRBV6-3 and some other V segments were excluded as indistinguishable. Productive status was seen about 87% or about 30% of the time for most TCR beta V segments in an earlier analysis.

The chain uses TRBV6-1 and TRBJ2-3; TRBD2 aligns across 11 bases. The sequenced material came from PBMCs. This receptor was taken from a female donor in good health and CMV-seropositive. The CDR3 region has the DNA TGTGCCAGCAGTGAAGAGTTAGCGGGGGGGCCCGCGACAGATACGCAGTATTTT. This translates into CASSEELAGGPATDTQYF.